Here is one T cell receptor beta chain with its context. Its antigen is unidentified. Sequenced by immunoSEQ multiplex PCR; TCRdb stores in-frame clones only, minus some. The sample yields 70,000 to 75,000 clones, 87% seen once. CDR3 length: 15 amino acids. V shed 3 bases and J 1 base; nucleotides not matched to a gene: 5. Germline loops: CDR1 SGDLS, CDR2 YYNGEE. This entry belongs to a study of T cell responses to AZD1222 COVID-19 vaccine. Second doses that came at about 4 or about 12 weeks were put together. Study findings and constraints: Unmutated variant regions are reportedly targeted by nearly half of spike-specific TCRs. Baseline serology detected seropositivity in only a handful of AZD1222 recipients.

The sequence was collected from an adult who received the AZD1222 COVID-19 vaccine. Material: peripheral blood, obtained 28 days after the second AZD1222 dose. The rearrangement links TRBV9 to TRBJ2-5, with 8 bases fitting TRBD1. The CDR3 region is CASSARTGFQETQYF. In nucleotides, the CDR3 is TGTGCCAGCAGCGCCCGGACAGGGTTCCAAGAGACCCAGTACTTC.